A selection of T cell receptor beta chains follows, all from one sample in a study of early stage breast cancer tumors. The protocol was immunoSEQ multiplex PCR, while the TCRdb copy is restricted to in-frame clones and leaves out a portion. The data contain around 60,000 clones, approximately 80% of them singletons. The sample taken for sequencing was blood. These receptors were obtained from a person aged 25-39 years with breast cancer. CDR3s include the opening cysteine and the closing phenylalanine or tryptophan.

J	V	CDR3
TRBJ1-2	TRBV19	CASSTSTGNYGYTF
TRBJ2-7	TRBV12-2	CASRLMVHREIYEQYF
TRBJ2-2	TRBV21-1	CASSRTREAGELFF
TRBJ1-2	TRBV5-1	CASSFPDRGYGYTF
TRBJ1-1	TRBV30	CAWSAGTGWTEAFF
TRBJ2-5	TRBV5-6	CASSLVASGGETQYF
TRBJ2-7	TRBV9	CASSHEPSGTYEQYF
TRBJ2-1	TRBV27	CASSLPHRGHGEQFF
TRBJ2-1	TRBV7-8	CASSPTSGKYNEQFF
TRBJ1-1	TRBV7-8	CASSSTQFHLRGWNTEAFF
TRBJ1-2	TRBV19	CASSKGPTDYGYTF
TRBJ2-5	TRBV28	CASSSGQGAETQYF
TRBJ2-3	TRBV7-2	CASSLFSTSGSGDTQYF
TRBJ2-4	TRBV11-1	CASSPDLGGGYFPNIQYF
TRBJ2-5	TRBV5-1	CASSSQETQYF
TRBJ1-2	TRBV9	CASSVQGAGYTF
TRBJ1-1	TRBV10-3	CAISTGTGSVEAFF
TRBJ2-2	TRBV2	CASNLGGTGRGGELFF
TRBJ1-5	TRBV7-2	CASSSDGGSGNQPQHF
TRBJ2-1	TRBV14	CASNQGLAGVVYNEQFF
TRBJ2-7	TRBV6-6	CASSYSNTYEQYF
TRBJ2-1	TRBV28	CASSFLKDRVNEQFF
TRBJ1-1	TRBV10-3	CAIKWTDTSNTEAFF
TRBJ2-7	TRBV4-2	CASSQAGTSATYEQYF
TRBJ2-7	TRBV6-5	CASSLAGTSGSYEQYF
TRBJ2-7	TRBV5-5	CASSSGLEYEQYF
TRBJ1-1	TRBV5-8	CASSLRDRAPRAFF
TRBJ1-2	TRBV9	CASSAKVGVPNYGYTF
TRBJ2-3	TRBV11-2	CASSFSQSDTQYF
TRBJ2-1	TRBV4-1	CASSQTSGRPLIYNEQFF
TRBJ2-7	TRBV7-2	CASSPHGTSSYEQYF
TRBJ1-1	TRBV7-9	CASSFGGTLMNTEAFF
TRBJ1-2	TRBV11-2	CAGRQGKYGYTF
TRBJ2-7	TRBV6-5	CASSYQDRGGYEQYF
TRBJ2-1	TRBV10-3	CAISEGQVGNEQFF
TRBJ1-5	TRBV6-1	CASSGTAGTSQPQHF
TRBJ2-7	TRBV18	CASSPGDRRYEQYF
TRBJ1-2	TRBV2	CASSGYGYTF
TRBJ1-4	TRBV5-4	CASSLEVGNEKLFF
TRBJ1-5	TRBV10-3	CAIPEQCYSNQPQHF
TRBJ2-1	TRBV7-2	CASSSPTLRGRDYNEQFF
TRBJ1-5	TRBV6-1	CASSEGQANQPQHF
TRBJ1-2	TRBV5-4	CASSLRQGAHGYTF
TRBJ2-2	TRBV1	CTSSQDIGQGDTGELFF
TRBJ2-7	TRBV7-6	CASSLTGNLREQYF